This T cell receptor (beta chain) emerged from a study of T cells expressing NK-cell markers. Study-wide background: In sorted CD3+CD56+NKG2C+, CD3+CD56+NKG2C- and CD3+CD56-NKG2C+ T cells, TCR beta repertoires were obtained. General study points: HCMV specificity was not established for the expanded NKG2C+ T cell clones. Each of over 5 donors carried dominant NKG2C+ clonotypes accounting for about 1.0-7.0% of CD8+ T cells.

TCRdb re-analyzed the 5' RACE reads; it lists each CDR3 protein once, without DNA. The table lists 130,000 to 150,000 distinct CDR3 sequences. CDR1 is MNHEY and CDR2 is SMNVEV in the germline V gene (reference sequence). This CDR3 contains 16 residues. Comment on this clonotype: Its antigen is not identified.

This sequence joins TRBV27 and TRBJ2-1; TCRdb outputs TRBD2, but without DNA this stays unchecked. The TCR comes from a man in his late teens or twenties in good health. Sequenced material: blood T cells: a sorted CD56 or NKG2C T cell subset, CD4+ or CD8+ T cells, or bulk PBMC T cells (not recorded which). The CDR3 reads CASSYWTSGKYNEQFF.